This record looks at one T cell receptor (beta chain) sequence and its context. Its antigen is still unknown. One junction end disagrees with the germline gene, perhaps due to a read error. Amplification of TCR beta CDR3 regions was performed using RNA transcripts as template. TCR CDR3 underwent first-round RT-PCR with the HTBI primer set. TCRdb independently ran MiXCR on the multiplex PCR reads; one entry per CDR3 protein. The sample has hundreds of thousands of distinct CDR3 sequences, about an eighth seen once; the top ten hold 28%. These data come from a study of T cells in Graves' hyperthyroidism and ophthalmopathy. The wider study: Peripheral blood specimens were obtained at initial diagnosis, prior to any treatment.

Investigators excluded patients with uncontrolled infection, other autoimmune disease, pregnancy or lactation. General study results and limits: Expanded thyroid clonotypes (above 0.001) were mostly also found in blood.

This CDR3 region has 17 residues. The TCR comes from a man aged 50-59 years with Graves' ophthalmopathy. Input material: blood. J is TRBJ2-1 and V is TRBV12-3 or TRBV12-4, with 8 bases aligning to TRBD2. CDR3 nucleotides: TGTGCCAGCAGTAGGAACCCTAGCGGGCCATCCTACAATGGGCAGTTCTTC. Translated: CASSRNPSGPSYNGQFF.